This T cell receptor (beta chain) was found in a study of blood T cell repertoires in COVID-19. Trimming removed 4 bases at V and 6 bases at J, with 13 bases between. The germline V gene has CDR1 SGHRS and CDR2 YFSETQ. CDR3 length equals 13 residues. The assay was immunoSEQ multiplex PCR, and TCRdb's table has in-frame clones only and misses some. The sample shows nearly 250,000 clones, 82% of them seen only once. The receptor comes from an elderly woman with acute or convalescent COVID-19. The chain recombines TRBV5-1 with TRBJ1-2, with no clear D. Material for sequencing was peripheral blood. CDR3 protein: CASSEGSGHGYTF. The CDR3 DNA reads as TGCGCCAGCAGCGAAGGGAGTGGGCATGGCTACACCTTC.